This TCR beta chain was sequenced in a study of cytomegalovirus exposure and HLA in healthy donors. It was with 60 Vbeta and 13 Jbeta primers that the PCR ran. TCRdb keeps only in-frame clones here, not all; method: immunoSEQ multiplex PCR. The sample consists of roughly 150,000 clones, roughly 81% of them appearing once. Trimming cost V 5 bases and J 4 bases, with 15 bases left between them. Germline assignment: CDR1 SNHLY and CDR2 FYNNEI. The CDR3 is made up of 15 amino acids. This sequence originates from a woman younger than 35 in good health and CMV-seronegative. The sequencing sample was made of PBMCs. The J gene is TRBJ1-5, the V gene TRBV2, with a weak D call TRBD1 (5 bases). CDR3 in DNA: TGTGCCAGCAGTAAGCCCGGAGGGGCAAATCAGCCCCAGCATTTT. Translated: CASSKPGGANQPQHF.